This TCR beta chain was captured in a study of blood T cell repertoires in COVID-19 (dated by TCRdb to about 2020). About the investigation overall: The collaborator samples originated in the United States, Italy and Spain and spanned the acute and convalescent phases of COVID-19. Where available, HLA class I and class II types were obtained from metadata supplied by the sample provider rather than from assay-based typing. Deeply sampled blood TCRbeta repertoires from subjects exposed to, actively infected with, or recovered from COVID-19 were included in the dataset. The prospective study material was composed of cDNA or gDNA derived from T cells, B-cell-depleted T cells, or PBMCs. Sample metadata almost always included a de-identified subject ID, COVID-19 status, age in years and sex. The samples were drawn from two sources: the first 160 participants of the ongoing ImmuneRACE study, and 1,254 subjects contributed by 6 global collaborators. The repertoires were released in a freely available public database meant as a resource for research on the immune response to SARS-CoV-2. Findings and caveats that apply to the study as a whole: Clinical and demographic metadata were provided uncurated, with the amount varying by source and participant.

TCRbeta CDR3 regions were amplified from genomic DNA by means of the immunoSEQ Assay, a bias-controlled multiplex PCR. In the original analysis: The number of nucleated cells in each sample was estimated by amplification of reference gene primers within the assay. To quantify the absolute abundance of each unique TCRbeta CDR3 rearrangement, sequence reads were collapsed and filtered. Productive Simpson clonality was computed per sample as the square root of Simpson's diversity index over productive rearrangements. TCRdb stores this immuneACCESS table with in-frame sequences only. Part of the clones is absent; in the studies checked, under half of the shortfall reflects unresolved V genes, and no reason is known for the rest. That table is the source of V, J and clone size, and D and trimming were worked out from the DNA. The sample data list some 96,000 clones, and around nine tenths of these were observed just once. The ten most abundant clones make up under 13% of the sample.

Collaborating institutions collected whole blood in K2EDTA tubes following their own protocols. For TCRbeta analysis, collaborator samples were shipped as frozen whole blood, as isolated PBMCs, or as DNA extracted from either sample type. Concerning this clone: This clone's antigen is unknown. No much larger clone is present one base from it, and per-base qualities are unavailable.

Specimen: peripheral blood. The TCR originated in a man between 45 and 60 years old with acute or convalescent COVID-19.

The nucleotides are TGTGCCAGCAGGGATTCAGCGGCGTACGAGCAGTACTTC. Translated, this gives CASRDSAAYEQYF. Recombination connected TRBV2 to TRBJ2-7; the best D guess is TRBD2, with 5 bases matching. The CDR3 runs 13 amino acids, cysteine and phenylalanine included. Only CDR3 DNA remains: 39 bases, in frame from the first base. CDR1 SNHLY and CDR2 FYNNEI are derived from the germline V gene. V loses 6 bases of germline sequence and J loses 4 bases, and the interval between the two ends is 13 bases. The CDR3, completed at both ends by the reference TRBV2 and TRBJ2-7 genes, gives the full variable domain EPEVTQTPSHQVTQMGQEVILRCVPISNHLYFYWYRQILGQKVEFLVSFYNNEISEKSEIFDDQFSVERPDGSNFTLKIRSTKLEDSAMYFCASRDSAAYEQYFGPGTRLTVT.